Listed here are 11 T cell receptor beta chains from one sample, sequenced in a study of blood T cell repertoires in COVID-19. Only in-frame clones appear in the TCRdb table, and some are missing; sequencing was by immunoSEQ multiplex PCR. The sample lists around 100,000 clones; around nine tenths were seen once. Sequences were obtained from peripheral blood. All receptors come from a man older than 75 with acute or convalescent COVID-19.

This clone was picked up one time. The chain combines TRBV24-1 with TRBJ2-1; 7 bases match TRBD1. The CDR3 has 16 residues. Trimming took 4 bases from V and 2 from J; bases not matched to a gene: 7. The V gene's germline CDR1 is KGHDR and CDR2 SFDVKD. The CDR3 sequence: CATSDSGTATYNEQFF. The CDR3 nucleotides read TGTGCCACCAGTGACTCCGGGACAGCCACCTACAATGAGCAGTTCTTC.

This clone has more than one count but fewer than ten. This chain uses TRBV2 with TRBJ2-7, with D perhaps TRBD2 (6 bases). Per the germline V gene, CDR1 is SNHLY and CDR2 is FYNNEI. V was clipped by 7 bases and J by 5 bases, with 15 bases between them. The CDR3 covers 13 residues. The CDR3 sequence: CASMYLAGHEQYF. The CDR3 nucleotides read TGTGCCAGCATGTACCTCGCGGGACACGAGCAGTACTTC.

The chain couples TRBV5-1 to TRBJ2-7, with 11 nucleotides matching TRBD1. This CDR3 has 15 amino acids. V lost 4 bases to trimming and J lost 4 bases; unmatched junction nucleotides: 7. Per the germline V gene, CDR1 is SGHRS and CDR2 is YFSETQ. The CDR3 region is CASSPRDRGMYEQYF. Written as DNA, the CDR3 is TGCGCCAGCAGCCCCCGGGACAGGGGGATGTACGAGCAGTACTTC.

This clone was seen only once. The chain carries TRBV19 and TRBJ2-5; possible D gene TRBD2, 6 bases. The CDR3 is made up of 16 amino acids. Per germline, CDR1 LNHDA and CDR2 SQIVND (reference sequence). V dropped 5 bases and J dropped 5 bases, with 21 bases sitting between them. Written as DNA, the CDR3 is TGTGCCAGTAGTGCTGGGACTGCCCTTTCGGTGGAGACCCAGTACTTC. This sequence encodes CASSAGTALSVETQYF.

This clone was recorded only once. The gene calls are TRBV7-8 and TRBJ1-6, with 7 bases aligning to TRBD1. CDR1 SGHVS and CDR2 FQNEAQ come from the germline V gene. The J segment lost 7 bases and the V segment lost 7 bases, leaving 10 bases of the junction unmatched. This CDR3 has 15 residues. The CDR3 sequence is CASTRQGTSNSPLHF. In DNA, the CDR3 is TGTGCCAGCACCCGACAGGGAACTTCCAATTCACCCCTCCACTTT.

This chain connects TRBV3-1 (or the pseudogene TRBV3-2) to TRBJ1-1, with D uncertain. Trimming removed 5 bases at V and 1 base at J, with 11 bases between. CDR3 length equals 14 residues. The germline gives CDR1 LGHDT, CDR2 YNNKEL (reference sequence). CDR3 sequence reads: CASSKLPGNTEAFF. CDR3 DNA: TGTGCCAGCAGCAAGCTGCCCGGGAACACTGAAGCTTTCTTT.

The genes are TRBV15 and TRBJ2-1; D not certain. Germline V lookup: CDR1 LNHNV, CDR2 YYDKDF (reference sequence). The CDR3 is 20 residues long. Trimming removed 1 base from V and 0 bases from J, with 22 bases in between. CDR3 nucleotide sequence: TGTGCCACCAGCAGAGCCGGCCCACCGTCGCGCGGTAGCTCCTACAATGAGCAGTTCTTC. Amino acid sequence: CATSRAGPPSRGSSYNEQFF.

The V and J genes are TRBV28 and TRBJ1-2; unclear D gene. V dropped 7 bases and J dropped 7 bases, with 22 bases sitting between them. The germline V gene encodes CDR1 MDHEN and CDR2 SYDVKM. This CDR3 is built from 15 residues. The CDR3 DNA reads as TGTGCCAGCACCGCTTCGGGAGGCGCGCGGGGTGGCTACACCTTC. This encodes CASTASGGARGGYTF.

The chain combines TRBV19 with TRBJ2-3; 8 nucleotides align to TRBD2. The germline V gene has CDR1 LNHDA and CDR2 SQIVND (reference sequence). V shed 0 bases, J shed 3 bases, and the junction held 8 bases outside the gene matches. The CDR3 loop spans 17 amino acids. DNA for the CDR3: TGTGCCAGTAGTATAGATTCCGGGCGGGGGGCAACAGATACGCAGTATTTT. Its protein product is CASSIDSGRGATDTQYF.

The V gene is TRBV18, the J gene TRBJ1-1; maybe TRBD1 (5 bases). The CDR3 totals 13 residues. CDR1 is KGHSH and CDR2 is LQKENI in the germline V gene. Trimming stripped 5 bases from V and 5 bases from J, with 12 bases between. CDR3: CASSSKQETEAFF. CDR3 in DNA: TGTGCCAGCTCATCAAAACAGGAGACTGAAGCTTTCTTT. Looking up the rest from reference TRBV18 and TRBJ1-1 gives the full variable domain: NAGVMQNPRHLVRRRGQEARLRCSPMKGHSHVYWYRQLPEEGLKFMVYLQKENIIDESGMPKERFSAEFPKEGPSILRIQQVVRGDSAAYFCASSSKQETEAFFGQGTRLTVV.

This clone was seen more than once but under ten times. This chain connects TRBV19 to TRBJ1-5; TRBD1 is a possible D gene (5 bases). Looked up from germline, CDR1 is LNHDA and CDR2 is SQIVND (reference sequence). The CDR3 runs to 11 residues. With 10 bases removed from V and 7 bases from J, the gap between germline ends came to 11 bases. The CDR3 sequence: CAIPKGQPQHF. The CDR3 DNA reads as TGTGCCATCCCCAAGGGGCAGCCCCAGCATTTT. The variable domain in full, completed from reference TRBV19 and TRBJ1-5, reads DGGITQSPKYLFRKEGQNVTLSCEQNLNHDAMYWYRQDPGQGLRLIYYSQIVNDFQKGDIAEGYSVSREKKESFPLTVTSAQKNPTAFYLCAIPKGQPQHFGDGTRLSIL.